The clone carrying this T cell receptor beta chain was seen more than once but under ten times. The sample holds other DNA sequences that translate to the same CDR3. CDR3 length equals 13 residues. Germline loops: CDR1 KGHSH, CDR2 LQKENI. The germline V and J ends were trimmed by 2 bases and 3 bases, with 6 bases remaining between them. Genomic DNA (from each subset) was split evenly across several immunoSEQ plates. This table comes from immunoSEQ multiplex PCR, and its TCRdb copy is limited to in-frame clones, with some not included. The table includes about 1 million clones, around 76% detected once. The entry originates in a study of shared clonotypes between healthy human individuals. As for the study in general: Each donor contributed plates that comprised three CD4 naive, three CD4 memory, two CD8 naive and one CD8 memory.

Negatively enriched CD4+ T cells were divided by CD45RA into naive and memory. The genes are TRBV18 and TRBJ2-3, with D unresolved. This clonotype was sampled from a man aged 18 to 29 in good health. Specimen: memory CD4+ T cells sorted from blood. As for subset: CD45RA-negative fraction. As DNA, the CDR3 is TGTGCCAGCTCACCATCAAGGACAGATACGCAGTATTTT. It encodes CASSPSRTDTQYF.